This is a list of T cell receptor beta chains from one sample in a study of OX40 agonist ivuxolimab in advanced cancers. The repertoire was sequenced with immunoSEQ multiplex PCR; TCRdb's copy has only in-frame clones and lacks some. The data show tens of thousands of clones, more than 80% seen once. This material consisted of CD4+ or CD8+ T cells sorted from blood, taken in a trial of the OX40 agonist ivuxolimab. The receptors stem from an adult with an advanced solid tumor such as melanoma, head and neck, liver or kidney cancer. Both conserved end residues are part of each CDR3. A D gene is named only where the DNA matches it firmly. Size tells how often a clone was seen (once, few, many) or the class of an expanded clone, and some rows leave it out.

CAWSRTYNSNQPQHF,TGTGCCTGGAGTAGAACATATAATAGCAATCAGCCCCAGCATTTT,TRBJ1-5,few,TRBV30,NA
CASSVVGNTGELFF,TGTGCCAGCAGCGTAGTAGGGAACACCGGGGAGCTGTTTTTT,TRBJ2-2,NA,TRBV9,NA
CASSRASGTVNQPQHF,TGTGCCAGCAGCCGAGCCTCCGGGACAGTGAATCAGCCCCAGCATTTT,TRBJ1-5,NA,TRBV5-8,TRBD1
CASSSGTVYGYTF,TGCGCCAGCAGCTCGGGGACAGTCTATGGCTACACCTTC,TRBJ1-2,once,TRBV5-1,TRBD1
CASSWGVSRAKNIQYF,TGTGCCAGCAGCTGGGGAGTAAGCAGGGCCAAAAACATTCAGTACTTC,TRBJ2-4,NA,TRBV5-8,NA
CASRGGGLYEQYF,TGTGCCAGCAGAGGAGGTGGTCTCTACGAGCAGTACTTC,TRBJ2-7,NA,TRBV6-5,NA
CASSWGQGAREQYF,TGCGCCAGCAGCTGGGGACAGGGGGCCCGCGAGCAGTACTTC,TRBJ2-7,NA,TRBV5-1,TRBD1
CASSFDRGYEQYF,TGTGCCAGCAGTTTCGACAGGGGCTACGAGCAGTACTTC,TRBJ2-7,NA,TRBV28,TRBD1
CAISGRGGASDTEAFF,TGTGCCATCAGTGGACGGGGGGGGGCGTCGGACACTGAAGCTTTCTTT,TRBJ1-1,NA,TRBV10-3,NA
CASEGDRGRINYGYTF,TGTGCCAGCGAGGGAGACAGGGGTAGGATCAACTATGGCTACACCTTC,TRBJ1-2,NA,TRBV19,TRBD1
CASSVGPGELFF,TGTGCCAGCAGCGTAGGTCCCGGGGAGCTGTTTTTT,TRBJ2-2,NA,TRBV9,NA
CASSFTGSDYGYTF,TGTGCCAGCAGCTTCACAGGGTCTGACTATGGCTACACCTTC,TRBJ1-2,NA,TRBV7-9,NA
CASRGPGEGSMTFF,TGTGCCAGCAGGGGACCGGGAGAAGGAAGTATGACTTTCTTT,TRBJ1-1,few,TRBV7-3,NA
CASSYSGASSTDTQYF,TGTGCCAGCAGTTACTCGGGGGCTTCTAGCACAGATACGCAGTATTTT,TRBJ2-3,NA,TRBV6-5,NA
CASRVSETQYF,TGTGCCAGCAGGGTAAGCGAGACCCAGTACTTC,TRBJ2-5,NA,TRBV28,NA
CASSQPRDRSFANTEAFF,TGCGCCAGCAGCCAGCCCAGGGACAGGTCTTTCGCGAACACTGAAGCTTTCTTT,TRBJ1-1,NA,TRBV4-1,TRBD1
CSSRADSTDTQYF,TGCAGCTCGAGGGCAGATAGCACAGATACGCAGTATTTT,TRBJ2-3,NA,TRBV29-1,NA